This T cell receptor (beta chain) was profiled in a study of Tregs in tolerant kidney transplant recipients. General observations from the study: Nucleotide sequences could not be compared across some patients' samples due to primer changes. This study did not directly address biological reproducibility.

Here immunoSEQ multiplex PCR was the method, and the copy in TCRdb shows in-frame clones only, minus some. The sample lists roughly 80,000 clones; around 90% were seen once. V lost 0 bases and J 2 bases, leaving 15 bases between the germline ends. The CDR3 contains 16 residues. The germline V gene encodes CDR1 SGHNT and CDR2 YYREEE (reference sequence). Unstimulated Tregs (CD4+CD25+CD127-) and CD4+CD25- non-Tregs were sorted from PBMCs. An overnight rest at 37°C with about 200 IU/ml IL-2 preceded regulatory T cell sorting from thawed PBMCs. This clone came up a few times. Its antigen is unknown. The sample contains more than one DNA sequence encoding this CDR3.

This sequence joins TRBV5-4 and TRBJ2-7; D is perhaps TRBD1 or TRBD2 (6 bases each). The receptor comes from a human donor who received a combined kidney and bone marrow transplant. This material consisted of Tregs from blood, taken before the transplant. CDR3 DNA sequence: TGTGCCAGCAGCTTGGGGGGGGCTGGTGGGGCCTACGAGCAGTACTTC. Protein sequence: CASSLGGAGGAYEQYF.